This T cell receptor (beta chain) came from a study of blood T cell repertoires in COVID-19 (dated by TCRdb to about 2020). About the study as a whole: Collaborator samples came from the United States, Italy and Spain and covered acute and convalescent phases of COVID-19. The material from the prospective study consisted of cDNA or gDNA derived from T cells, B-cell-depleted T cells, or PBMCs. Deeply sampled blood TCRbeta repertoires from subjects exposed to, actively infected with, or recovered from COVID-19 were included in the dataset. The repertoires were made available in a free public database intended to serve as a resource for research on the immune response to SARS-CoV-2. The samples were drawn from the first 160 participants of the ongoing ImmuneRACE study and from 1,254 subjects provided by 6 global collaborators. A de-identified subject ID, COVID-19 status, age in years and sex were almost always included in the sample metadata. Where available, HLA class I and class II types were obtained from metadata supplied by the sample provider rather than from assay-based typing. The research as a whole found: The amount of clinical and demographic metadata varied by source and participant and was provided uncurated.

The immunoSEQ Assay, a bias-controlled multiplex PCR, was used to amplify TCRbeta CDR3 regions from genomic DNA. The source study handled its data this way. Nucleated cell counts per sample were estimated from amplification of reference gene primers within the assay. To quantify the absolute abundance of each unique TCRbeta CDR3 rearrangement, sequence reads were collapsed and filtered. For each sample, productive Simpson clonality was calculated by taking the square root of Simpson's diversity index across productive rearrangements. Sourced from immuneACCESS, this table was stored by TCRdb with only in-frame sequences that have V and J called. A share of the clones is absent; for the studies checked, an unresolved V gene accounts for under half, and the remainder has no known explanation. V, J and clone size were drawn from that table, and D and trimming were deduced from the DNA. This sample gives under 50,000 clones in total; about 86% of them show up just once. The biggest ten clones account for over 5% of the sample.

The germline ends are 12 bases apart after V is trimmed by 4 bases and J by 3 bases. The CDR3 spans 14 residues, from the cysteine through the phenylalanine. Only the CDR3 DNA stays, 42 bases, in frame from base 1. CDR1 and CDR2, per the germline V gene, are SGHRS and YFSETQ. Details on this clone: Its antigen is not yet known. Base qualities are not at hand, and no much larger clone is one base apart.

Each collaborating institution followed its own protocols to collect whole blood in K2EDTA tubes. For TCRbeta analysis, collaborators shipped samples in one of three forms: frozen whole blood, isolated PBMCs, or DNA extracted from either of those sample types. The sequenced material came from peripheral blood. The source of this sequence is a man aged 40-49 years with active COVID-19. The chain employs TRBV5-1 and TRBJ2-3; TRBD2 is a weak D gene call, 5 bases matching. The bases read TGCGCCAGCAGCAGGACTTTCACTACAGATACGCAGTATTTT. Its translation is CASSRTFTTDTQYF.